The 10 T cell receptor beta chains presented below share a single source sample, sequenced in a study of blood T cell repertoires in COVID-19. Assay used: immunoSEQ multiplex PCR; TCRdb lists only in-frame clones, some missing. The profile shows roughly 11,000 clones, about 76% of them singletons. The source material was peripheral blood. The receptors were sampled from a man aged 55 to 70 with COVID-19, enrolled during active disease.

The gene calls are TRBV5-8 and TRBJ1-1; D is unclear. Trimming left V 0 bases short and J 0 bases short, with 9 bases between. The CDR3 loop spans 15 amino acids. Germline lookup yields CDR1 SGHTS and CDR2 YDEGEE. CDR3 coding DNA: TGTGCCAGCAGCTTGGGAGGATTGATGAACACTGAAGCTTTCTTT. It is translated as CASSLGGLMNTEAFF.

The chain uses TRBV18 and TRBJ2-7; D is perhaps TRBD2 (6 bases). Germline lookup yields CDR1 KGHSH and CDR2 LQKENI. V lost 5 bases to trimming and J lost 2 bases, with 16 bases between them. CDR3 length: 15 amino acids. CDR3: CASSGQGRGTYEQYV. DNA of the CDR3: TGTGCCAGCTCAGGGCAGGGTCGGGGGACCTACGAGCAGTACGTC.

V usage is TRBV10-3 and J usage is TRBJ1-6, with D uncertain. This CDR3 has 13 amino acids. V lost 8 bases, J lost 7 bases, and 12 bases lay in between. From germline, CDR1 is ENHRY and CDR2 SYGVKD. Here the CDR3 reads CAICQAENSPLHF. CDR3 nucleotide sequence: TGTGCCATCTGCCAGGCCGAAAATTCACCCCTCCACTTT.

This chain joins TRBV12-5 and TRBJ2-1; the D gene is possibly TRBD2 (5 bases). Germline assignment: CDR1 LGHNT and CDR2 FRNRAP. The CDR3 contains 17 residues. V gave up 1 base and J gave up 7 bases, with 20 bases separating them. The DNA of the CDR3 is TGTGCTAGTGGTTTGGGCGAGCGGAGTACGGGAAAAAATGAGCAGTTCTTC. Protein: CASGLGERSTGKNEQFF.

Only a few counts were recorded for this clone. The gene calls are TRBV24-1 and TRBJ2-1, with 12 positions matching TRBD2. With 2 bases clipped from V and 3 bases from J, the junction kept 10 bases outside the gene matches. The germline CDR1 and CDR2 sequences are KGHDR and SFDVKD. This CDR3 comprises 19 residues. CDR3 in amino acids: CATSDSGRTSGVIYNEQFF. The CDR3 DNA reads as TGTGCCACCAGTGATTCGGGGCGGACTAGCGGGGTCATCTACAATGAGCAGTTCTTC.

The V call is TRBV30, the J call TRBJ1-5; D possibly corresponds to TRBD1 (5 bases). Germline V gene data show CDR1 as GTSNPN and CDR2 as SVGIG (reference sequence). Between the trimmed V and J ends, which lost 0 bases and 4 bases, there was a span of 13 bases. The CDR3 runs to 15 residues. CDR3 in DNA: TGTGCCTGGAGTGTAGCGGGGCCTACGAATCAGCCCCAGCATTTT. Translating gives CAWSVAGPTNQPQHF.

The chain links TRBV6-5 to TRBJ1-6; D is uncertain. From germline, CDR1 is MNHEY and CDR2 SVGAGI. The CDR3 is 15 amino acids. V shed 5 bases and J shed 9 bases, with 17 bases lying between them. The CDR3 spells CASSTPLTPGSPLHF. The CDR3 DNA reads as TGTGCCAGCAGTACCCCCTTGACCCCGGGTTCACCCCTCCACTTT.

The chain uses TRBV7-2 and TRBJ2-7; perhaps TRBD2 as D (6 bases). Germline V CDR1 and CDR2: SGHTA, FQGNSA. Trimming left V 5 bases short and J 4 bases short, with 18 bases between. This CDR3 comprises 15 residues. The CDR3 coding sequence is TGTGCCAGCAGCCTAGAGGCCAGTGGGGGGTACGAGCAGTACTTC. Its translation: CASSLEASGGYEQYF.

This chain's CDR3 is CASSLGGFTQYF. As DNA, the CDR3 is TGTGCCAGCAGCTTAGGGGGCTTTACGCAGTATTTT. The chain recombines TRBV7-2 with TRBJ2-3, with a weak D call TRBD1 (5 bases). Germline CDR1 reads SGHTA; CDR2 reads FQGNSA. Trimming took off 1 base at V and 8 bases at J, with 7 bases between the two ends. The CDR3 runs 12 residues.

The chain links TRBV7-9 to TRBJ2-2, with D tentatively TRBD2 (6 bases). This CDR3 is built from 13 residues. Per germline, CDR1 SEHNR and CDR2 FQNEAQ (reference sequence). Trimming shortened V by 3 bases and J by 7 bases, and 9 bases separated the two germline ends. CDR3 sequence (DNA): TGTGCCAGCAGCTTCACAGCGGGCGGGGAGCTGTTTTTT. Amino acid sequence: CASSFTAGGELFF. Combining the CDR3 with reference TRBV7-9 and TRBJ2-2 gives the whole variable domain DTGVSQNPRHKITKRGQNVTFRCDPISEHNRLYWYRQTLGQGPEFLTYFQNEAQLEKSRLLSDRFSAERPKGSFSTLEIQRTEQGDSAMYLCASSFTAGGELFFGEGSRLTVL.